Listed below are T cell receptor beta chains from one sample, sequenced in a study of siplizumab effects on memory and regulatory T cells. Some clones are missing from TCRdb's copy, which holds only in-frame ones; the method was immunoSEQ multiplex PCR. The data show roughly 93,000 clones, around 94% seen once. The sample was non-Treg CD4+ T cells sorted from blood. The receptors here all came from a human donor in good health. Both conserved end residues are part of each CDR3. A D gene is named only where the DNA matches it firmly. Size is omitted from some rows. Given values are once, few, many or a class for expanded clones.

D gene,J gene,clone size,V gene,CDR3 DNA,CDR3 protein
NA,TRBJ2-1,NA,TRBV5-1,TGCGCCAGCTCAAAGAACGGGAACAATGAGCAGTTCTTC,CASSKNGNNEQFF
NA,TRBJ2-7,NA,TRBV9,TGTGCCAGCAGCCGTACTGACAGGCTAATACTGGAGCAGTACTTC,CASSRTDRLILEQYF
TRBD1,TRBJ1-2,few,TRBV30,TGTGCCTGGGTCCGGGACAGGGGGAACTATGGCTACACCTTC,CAWVRDRGNYGYTF
NA,TRBJ2-5,NA,TRBV6-1,TGTGCCAGCAGTGAAGGCCTGGGAACCCGAGAGGAGACCCAGTACTTC,CASSEGLGTREETQYF
NA,TRBJ2-3,NA,TRBV5-1,TGCGCCAGCAGCGGGGCCGCTAGCACAGATACGCAGTATTTT,CASSGAASTDTQYF
NA,TRBJ2-3,NA,TRBV7-9,TGTGCCAGCAGCTTAAGGTTAACTAGCACAGATACGCAGTATTTT,CASSLRLTSTDTQYF
NA,TRBJ2-5,NA,TRBV19,TGTGCCAGTAGCACCGGGGCTCAAGGGGAGACCCAGTACTTC,CASSTGAQGETQYF
TRBD2,TRBJ2-7,NA,TRBV6-1,TGTGCATCGCAGACGACTAGCGGGACTCCCTACGAGCAGTACTTC,CASQTTSGTPYEQYF
NA,TRBJ2-2,NA,TRBV7-9,TGTGCCAGCAGTCCCCCCCCTAACACCGGGGAGCTGTTTTTT,CASSPPPNTGELFF
NA,TRBJ2-7,NA,TRBV6-5,TGTGCCAGCAGTTCGCTCTACGAGCAGTACTTC,CASSSLYEQYF
TRBD1,TRBJ2-2,NA,TRBV28,TGTGCCAGCAGGGGACAGGGGAATGCCGGGGAGCTGTTTTTT,CASRGQGNAGELFF
NA,TRBJ2-2,NA,TRBV7-9,TGTGCCACCCAGTACGAGAACATCGCCGGGGAGCTGTTTTTT,CATQYENIAGELFF
NA,TRBJ2-2,NA,TRBV5-4,TGTGCCAGCAGCTTGGATTGGGCCACCGGGGAGCTGTTTTTT,CASSLDWATGELFF
NA,TRBJ2-1,NA,TRBV5-1,TGCGCCAGCAGCAGGGAGAGCTCCTACAATGAGCAGTTCTTC,CASSRESSYNEQFF
NA,TRBJ1-1,NA,TRBV28,TGTGCCAGCCGGACTATGAACACTGAAGCTTTCTTT,CASRTMNTEAFF
NA,TRBJ2-7,NA,TRBV6-1,TGTGCCAGCAGTGAGCAGGGTAAAGCCTACGAGCAGTACTTC,CASSEQGKAYEQYF
NA,TRBJ1-4,NA,TRBV7-9,TGTGCCAGCAGCCCCGTTGGGGGGGCTAATGAAAAACTGTTTTTT,CASSPVGGANEKLFF
NA,TRBJ1-2,NA,TRBV28,TGTGCCAGCAGTTTCCCTCTAGGTGGCTACACCTTC,CASSFPLGGYTF
NA,TRBJ2-7,NA,TRBV25-1,TGTGCCAGCAGTGAGGCCTTGAGCGAGCAGTACTTC,CASSEALSEQYF
NA,TRBJ2-3,NA,TRBV28,TGTGCCAGCTCGCGGAGCACAGATACGCAGTATTTT,CASSRSTDTQYF
NA,TRBJ2-2,NA,TRBV30,TGTGCCTGGAGTGTACGGGGTAGCGGTAGCACCGGGGAGCTGTTTTTT,CAWSVRGSGSTGELFF
TRBD2,TRBJ2-1,NA,TRBV5-1,TGCGCCAGCAGGCCTACTAGCGGGTCTTCCAATGAGCAGTTCTTC,CASRPTSGSSNEQFF
TRBD2,TRBJ2-1,NA,TRBV9,TGTGCCAGCAGCGTAGCTGGGACTAGCGTATACAATGAGCAGTTCTTC,CASSVAGTSVYNEQFF
NA,TRBJ2-2,once,TRBV7-7,TGTGCCAGCAGCCGGTACGGGCAGGCGAACACCGGGGAGCTGTTTTTT,CASSRYGQANTGELFF
NA,TRBJ2-3,few,TRBV5-1,TGCGCCAGCAGCGGGATACGGGTCACAGATACGCAGTATTTT,CASSGIRVTDTQYF
NA,TRBJ2-3,once,TRBV2,TGTGCCAGCAGAACGGGACCAGATACGCAGTATTTT,CASRTGPDTQYF
TRBD2,TRBJ2-2,NA,TRBV10-2,TGCGCCAGCAGTCCCCGTAGCGGGAGATTTGGGACCGGGGAGCTGTTTTTT,CASSPRSGRFGTGELFF
TRBD1,TRBJ2-2,NA,TRBV5-1,TGCGCCAGCAGCTTGGAACAGGGGATCGGGGAGCTGTTTTTT,CASSLEQGIGELFF
TRBD1,TRBJ1-5,NA,TRBV28,TGTGCCAGCAGTTTGACAGGGAACAATCAGCCCCAGCATTTT,CASSLTGNNQPQHF
NA,TRBJ2-7,NA,TRBV28,TGTGCCAGCACCCCTCAAGGCACCTACGAGCAGTACTTC,CASTPQGTYEQYF
NA,TRBJ2-7,NA,TRBV28,TGTGCCAGCAGTTTTACCAGGGCAATCTCCTACGAGCAGTACTTC,CASSFTRAISYEQYF
NA,TRBJ2-7,NA,TRBV19,TGTGCCAGTAGTATAGAGGTGACCCCTACCTACGAGCAGTACTTC,CASSIEVTPTYEQYF
TRBD1,TRBJ1-2,NA,TRBV27,TGTGCCAGCAGTATGGACAGGGGGATCTATGGCTACACCTTC,CASSMDRGIYGYTF
NA,TRBJ2-7,NA,TRBV10-3,TGTGCCATCAGTGAGTCGGGCGCGGAGTCCTACGAGCAGTACTTC,CAISESGAESYEQYF
NA,TRBJ1-4,NA,TRBV6-5,TGTGCCAGCAGTTATTCGGACGGCAAAGAAAAACTGTTTTTT,CASSYSDGKEKLFF
TRBD2,TRBJ2-7,NA,TRBV19,TGTGCCAGTAGTATATCTTCTAGCGGAAGACACCCGAGCTCCTACGAGCAGTACTTC,CASSISSSGRHPSSYEQYF
TRBD1,TRBJ1-4,NA,TRBV9,TGTGCCAGCAGCGTAGCGGGACAGAATGAAAAACTGTTTTTT,CASSVAGQNEKLFF
NA,TRBJ2-2,NA,TRBV6-5,TGTGCCACCCGATGGGACGAGGCGAACACCGGGGAGCTGTTTTTT,CATRWDEANTGELFF
TRBD2,TRBJ2-2,NA,TRBV4-1,TGCGCCAGCAGCACCCGACTAGCGGGAGGTAGCGGGGAGCTGTTTTTT,CASSTRLAGGSGELFF
NA,TRBJ2-7,NA,TRBV6-5,TGTGCCAGCAGCCTTGGGTCTAACTACGAGCAGTACTTC,CASSLGSNYEQYF
NA,TRBJ2-1,NA,TRBV7-8,TGTGCCAGCAGCTCTCGTAGCTCCTACAATGAGCAGTTCTTC,CASSSRSSYNEQFF
NA,TRBJ2-4,NA,TRBV19,TGTGCCAGTAGTGACGCAGGGGTTGGTCAAAACATTCAGTACTTC,CASSDAGVGQNIQYF